Each of the 4 T cell receptor beta chains below was sequenced from the same sample in a study of blood T cell repertoires in COVID-19. Assay: immunoSEQ multiplex PCR; the TCRdb copy retains only in-frame clones and omits some. The sample holds about 64,000 clones, 65% to 90% seen once. Sequenced sample: peripheral blood. The receptors derive from a man aged 50-60 years with active COVID-19.

There are a few counts of this clone. The chain links TRBV7-3 to TRBJ2-2; 11 nucleotides align to TRBD2. Germline V gene sequence: CDR1 SGHTA, CDR2 FQGTGA. This CDR3 region has 16 residues. V lost 6 bases to trimming and J lost 2 bases; unmatched junction nucleotides: 5. The CDR3: CASSLAGGFNTGELFF. The CDR3 DNA reads as TGTGCCAGCAGTTTAGCGGGAGGGTTTAACACCGGGGAGCTGTTTTTT.

Only one count was recorded for this clone. The gene calls are TRBV9 and TRBJ1-2; the match to TRBD1 covers 7 bases. CDR3 length equals 15 residues. The ends lost 3 bases at V and 5 bases at J; junction bases unmatched: 10. CDR1 and CDR2 (germline): SGDLS, YYNGEE. The CDR3 DNA sequence: TGTGCCAGCAGCGAGTCCCGGCAGGGGGGTTATGGCTACACCTTC. The encoded protein is CASSESRQGGYGYTF.

This clone was recorded only once. This chain joins TRBV5-1 and TRBJ2-1, with D possibly TRBD2 on 5 matching bases. There are 14 residues in the CDR3. Per the germline V gene, CDR1 is SGHRS and CDR2 is YFSETQ. Trimming shortened V by 9 bases and J by 2 bases, and 15 bases separated the two germline ends. The CDR3 bases are TGCGCCACCCGAACGGCGGGTGCCTACAATGAGCAGTTCTTC. This gives the protein CATRTAGAYNEQFF. The whole variable domain, remainder taken from reference TRBV5-1 and TRBJ2-1, is KAGVTQTPRYLIKTRGQQVTLSCSPISGHRSVSWYQQTPGQGLQFLFEYFSETQRNKGNFPGRFSGRQFSNSRSEMNVSTLELGDSALYLCATRTAGAYNEQFFGPGTRLTVL.

J is TRBJ1-2 and V is TRBV5-1; 10 nucleotides line up with TRBD1. Germline V CDR1 and CDR2: SGHRS, YFSETQ. This CDR3 has 15 residues. V gave up 4 bases and J gave up 4 bases; unmatched junction bases: 7. The CDR3 reads CASSPRTGGPYGYTF. The CDR3 DNA reads as TGCGCCAGCAGCCCCAGGACAGGGGGTCCCTATGGCTACACCTTC.